This TCR beta chain appears in the sequencing data of a study of cytomegalovirus exposure and HLA in healthy donors. Sequencing used immunoSEQ multiplex PCR; TCRdb keeps in-frame clones, though not all of them. The data contain about 190,000 clones, around 88% of them singletons. The germline V gene has CDR1 SGHVS and CDR2 FNYEAQ. V gave up 1 base and J gave up 0 bases, with 15 bases separating them. The CDR3 is made up of 17 amino acids. The genes are TRBV7-6 and TRBJ1-1, with D unresolved. This receptor was identified in a woman aged 18-35 years in good health and CMV-seronegative. The specimen was PBMCs. The CDR3 sequence is CASSLVGRGGLNTEAFF. The CDR3 coding sequence is TGTGCCAGCAGCTTAGTCGGTAGAGGTGGCTTGAACACTGAAGCTTTCTTT.